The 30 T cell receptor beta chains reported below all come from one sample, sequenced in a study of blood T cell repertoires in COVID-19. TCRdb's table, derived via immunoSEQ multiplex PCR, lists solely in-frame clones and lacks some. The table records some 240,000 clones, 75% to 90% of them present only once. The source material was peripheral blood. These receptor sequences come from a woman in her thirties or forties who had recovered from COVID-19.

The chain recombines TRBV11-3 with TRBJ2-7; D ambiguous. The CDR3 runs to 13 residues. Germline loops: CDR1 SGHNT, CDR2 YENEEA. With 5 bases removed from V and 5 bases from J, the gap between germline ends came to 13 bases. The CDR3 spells CASSLQTSDEQYF. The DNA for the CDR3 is TGTGCCAGCAGCCTCCAAACGAGCGACGAGCAGTACTTC.

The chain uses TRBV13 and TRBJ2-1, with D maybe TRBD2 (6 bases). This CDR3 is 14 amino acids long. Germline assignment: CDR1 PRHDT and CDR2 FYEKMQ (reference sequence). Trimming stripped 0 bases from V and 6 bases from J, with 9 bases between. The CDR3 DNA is TGTGCCAGCAGCTTAGGGGGCGGGGTCAATGAGCAGTTCTTC. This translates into CASSLGGGVNEQFF.

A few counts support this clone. DNA of the CDR3: TGTGCCATCAGCCGACTAGCGGTCAACAATGAGCAGTTCTTC. Its protein product is CAISRLAVNNEQFF. The chain links TRBV10-3 to TRBJ2-1; 9 bases are a match to TRBD2. Germline V gene data show CDR1 as ENHRY and CDR2 as SYGVKD. This CDR3 has 14 amino acids. V gave up 6 bases and J gave up 5 bases; unmatched junction bases: 5.

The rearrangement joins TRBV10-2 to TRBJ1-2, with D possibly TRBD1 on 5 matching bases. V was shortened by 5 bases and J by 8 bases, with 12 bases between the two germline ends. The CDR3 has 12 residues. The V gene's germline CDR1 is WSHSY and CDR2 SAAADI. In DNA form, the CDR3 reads TGCGCCAGCAGTAAACAGGAGACGGGCTACACCTTC. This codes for CASSKQETGYTF.

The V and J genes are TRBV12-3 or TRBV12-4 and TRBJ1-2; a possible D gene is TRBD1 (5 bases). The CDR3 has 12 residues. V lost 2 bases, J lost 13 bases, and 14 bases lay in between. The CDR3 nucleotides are TGTGCCAGCAGTTTACAGGCGGGGCAAGGCACCTTC. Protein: CASSLQAGQGTF.

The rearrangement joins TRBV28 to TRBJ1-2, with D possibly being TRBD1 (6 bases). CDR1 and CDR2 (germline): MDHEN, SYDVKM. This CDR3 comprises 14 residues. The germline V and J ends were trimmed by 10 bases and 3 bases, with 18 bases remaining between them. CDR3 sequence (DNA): TGTGCCACCCCCTCAGGGGCAGGGGACTATGGCTACACCTTC. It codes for CATPSGAGDYGYTF.

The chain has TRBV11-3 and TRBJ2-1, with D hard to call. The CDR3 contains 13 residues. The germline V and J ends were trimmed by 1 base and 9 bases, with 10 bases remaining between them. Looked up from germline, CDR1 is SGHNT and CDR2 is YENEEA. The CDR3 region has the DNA TGTGCCAGCAGCTTAGTCGCCGCGATTGAGCAGTTCTTC. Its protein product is CASSLVAAIEQFF.

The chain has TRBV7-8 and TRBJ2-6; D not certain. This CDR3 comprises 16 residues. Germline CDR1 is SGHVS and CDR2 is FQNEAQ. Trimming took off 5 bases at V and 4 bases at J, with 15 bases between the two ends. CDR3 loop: CASSVTNPQGANVLTF. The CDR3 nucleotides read TGTGCCAGCAGCGTTACTAACCCCCAGGGGGCCAACGTCCTGACTTTC.

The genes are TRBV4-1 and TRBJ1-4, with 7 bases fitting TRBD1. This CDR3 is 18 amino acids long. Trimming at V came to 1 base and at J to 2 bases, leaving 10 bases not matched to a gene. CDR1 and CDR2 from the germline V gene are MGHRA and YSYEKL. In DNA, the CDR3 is TGCGCCAGCAGCCAAGGGGCGGGACAGATCGTGACTAATGAAAAACTGTTTTTT. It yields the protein CASSQGAGQIVTNEKLFF.

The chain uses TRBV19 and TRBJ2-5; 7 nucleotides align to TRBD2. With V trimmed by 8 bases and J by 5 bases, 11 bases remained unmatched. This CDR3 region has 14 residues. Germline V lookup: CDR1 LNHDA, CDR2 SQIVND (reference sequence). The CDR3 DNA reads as TGTGCCAGTTCAAGTACGCCTAGCGGCGAGACCCAGTACTTC. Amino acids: CASSSTPSGETQYF. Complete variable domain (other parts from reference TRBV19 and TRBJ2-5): DGGITQSPKYLFRKEGQNVTLSCEQNLNHDAMYWYRQDPGQGLRLIYYSQIVNDFQKGDIAEGYSVSREKKESFPLTVTSAQKNPTAFYLCASSSTPSGETQYFGPGTRLLVL.

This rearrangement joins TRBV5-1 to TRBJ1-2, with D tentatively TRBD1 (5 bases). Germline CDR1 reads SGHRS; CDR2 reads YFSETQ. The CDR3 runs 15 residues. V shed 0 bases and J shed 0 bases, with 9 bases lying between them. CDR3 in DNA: TGCGCCAGCAGCTTGGAAGGGGTAGCTAACTATGGCTACACCTTC. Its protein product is CASSLEGVANYGYTF. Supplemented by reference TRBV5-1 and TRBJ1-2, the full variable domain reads KAGVTQTPRYLIKTRGQQVTLSCSPISGHRSVSWYQQTPGQGLQFLFEYFSETQRNKGNFPGRFSGRQFSNSRSEMNVSTLELGDSALYLCASSLEGVANYGYTFGSGTRLTVV.

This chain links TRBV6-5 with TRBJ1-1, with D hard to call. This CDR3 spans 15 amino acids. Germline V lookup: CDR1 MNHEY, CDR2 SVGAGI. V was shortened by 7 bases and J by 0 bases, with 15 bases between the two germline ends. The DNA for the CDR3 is TGTGCCAGCACCGGGAGGAGGCCCATGAACACTGAAGCTTTCTTT. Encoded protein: CASTGRRPMNTEAFF.

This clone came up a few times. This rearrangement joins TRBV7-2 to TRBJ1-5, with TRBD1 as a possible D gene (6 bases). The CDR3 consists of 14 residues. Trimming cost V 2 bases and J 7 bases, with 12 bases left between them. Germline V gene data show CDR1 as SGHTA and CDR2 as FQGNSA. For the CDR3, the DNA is TGTGCCAGCAGCTTACCCGGGGGGGGCCAGCCCCAGCATTTT. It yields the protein CASSLPGGGQPQHF.

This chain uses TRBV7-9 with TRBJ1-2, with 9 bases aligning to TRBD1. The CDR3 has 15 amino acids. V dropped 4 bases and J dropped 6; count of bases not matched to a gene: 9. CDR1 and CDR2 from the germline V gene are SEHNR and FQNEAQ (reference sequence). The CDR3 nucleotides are TGTGCCAGCAGCTCCGCCGGACAGGGGATTGATGGCTACACCTTC. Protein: CASSSAGQGIDGYTF.

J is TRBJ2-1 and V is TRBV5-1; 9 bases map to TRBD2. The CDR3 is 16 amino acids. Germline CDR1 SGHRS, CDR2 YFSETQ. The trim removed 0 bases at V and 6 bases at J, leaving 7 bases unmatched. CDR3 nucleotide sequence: TGCGCCAGCAGCTTGGCGGGACTAGCTCTTGGCAATGAGCAGTTCTTC. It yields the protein CASSLAGLALGNEQFF.

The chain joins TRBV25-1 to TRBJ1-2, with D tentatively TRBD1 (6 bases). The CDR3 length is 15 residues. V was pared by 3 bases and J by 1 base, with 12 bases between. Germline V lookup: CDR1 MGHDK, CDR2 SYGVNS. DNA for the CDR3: TGTGCCAGCAGTGATCACAGGGCGATTAACTATGGCTACACCTTC. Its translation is CASSDHRAINYGYTF.

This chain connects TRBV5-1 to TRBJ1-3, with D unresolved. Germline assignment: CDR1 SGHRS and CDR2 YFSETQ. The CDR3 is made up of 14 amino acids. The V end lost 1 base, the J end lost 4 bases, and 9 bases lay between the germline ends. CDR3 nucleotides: TGCGCCAGCAGCTTGACGGGAGGCGGAAACACCATATATTTT. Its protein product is CASSLTGGGNTIYF.

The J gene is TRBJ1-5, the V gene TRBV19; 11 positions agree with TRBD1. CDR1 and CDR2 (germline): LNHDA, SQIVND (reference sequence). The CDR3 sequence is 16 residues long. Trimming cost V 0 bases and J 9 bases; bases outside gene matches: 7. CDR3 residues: CASSIEWTGGERPQHF. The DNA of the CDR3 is TGTGCCAGTAGTATAGAGTGGACAGGGGGCGAGCGGCCCCAGCATTTT.

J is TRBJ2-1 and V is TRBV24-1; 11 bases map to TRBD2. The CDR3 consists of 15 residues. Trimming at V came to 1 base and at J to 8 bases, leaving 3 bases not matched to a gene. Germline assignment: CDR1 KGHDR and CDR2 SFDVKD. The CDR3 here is CATSDFTSGGHEQFF. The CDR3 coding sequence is TGTGCCACCAGTGATTTCACTAGCGGGGGCCATGAGCAGTTCTTC.

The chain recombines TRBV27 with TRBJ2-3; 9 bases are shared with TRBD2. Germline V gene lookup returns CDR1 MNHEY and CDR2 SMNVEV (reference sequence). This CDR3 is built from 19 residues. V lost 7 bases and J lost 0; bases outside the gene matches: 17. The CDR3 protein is CASTPKGIPSGVSTDTQYF. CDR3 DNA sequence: TGTGCCAGCACCCCTAAGGGCATACCTAGCGGGGTTAGCACAGATACGCAGTATTTT.

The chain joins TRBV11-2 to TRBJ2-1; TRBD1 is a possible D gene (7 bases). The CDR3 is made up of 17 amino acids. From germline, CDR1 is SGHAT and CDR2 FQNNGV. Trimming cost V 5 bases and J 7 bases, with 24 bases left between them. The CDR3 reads CASSPKAGTAFFNEQFF. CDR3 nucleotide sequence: TGTGCCAGCAGCCCGAAGGCGGGGACAGCCTTCTTTAATGAGCAGTTCTTC.

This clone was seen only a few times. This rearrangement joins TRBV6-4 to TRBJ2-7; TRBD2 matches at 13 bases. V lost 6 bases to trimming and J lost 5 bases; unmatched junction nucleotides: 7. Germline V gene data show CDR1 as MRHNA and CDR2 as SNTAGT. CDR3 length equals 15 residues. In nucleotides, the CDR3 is TGTGCCAGCAGCCCATCCGGGACTAGCGGGGACGAGCAGTACTTC. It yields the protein CASSPSGTSGDEQYF.

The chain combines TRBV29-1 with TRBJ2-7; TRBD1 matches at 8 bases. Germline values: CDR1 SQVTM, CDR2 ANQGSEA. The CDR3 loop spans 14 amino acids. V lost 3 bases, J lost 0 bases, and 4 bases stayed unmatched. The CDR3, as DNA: TGCAGCGTTGAGACAGGGGTCGACTCCTACGAGCAGTACTTC. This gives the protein CSVETGVDSYEQYF.

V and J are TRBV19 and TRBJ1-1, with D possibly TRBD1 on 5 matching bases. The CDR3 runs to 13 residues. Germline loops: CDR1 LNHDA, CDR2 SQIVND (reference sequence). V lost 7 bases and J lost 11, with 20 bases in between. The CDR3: CASNAGTLPRAFF. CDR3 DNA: TGTGCCAGTAACGCCGGGACTCTTCCCCGGGCTTTCTTT.

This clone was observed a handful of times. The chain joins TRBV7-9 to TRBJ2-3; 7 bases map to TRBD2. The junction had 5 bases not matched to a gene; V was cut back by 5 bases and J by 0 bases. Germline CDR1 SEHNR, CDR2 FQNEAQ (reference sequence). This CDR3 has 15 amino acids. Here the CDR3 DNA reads TGTGCCAGCAGCACCGGGACTACTAGCACAGATACGCAGTATTTT. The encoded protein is CASSTGTTSTDTQYF.

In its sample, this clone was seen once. CDR3: CASSHGAGGAYEQYF. Here the CDR3 DNA reads TGCGCCAGCAGCCATGGGGCGGGGGGAGCCTACGAGCAGTACTTC. The chain couples TRBV4-1 to TRBJ2-7; 8 bases agree with TRBD2. The ends lost 3 bases at V and 2 bases at J; junction bases unmatched: 6. Germline CDR1 reads MGHRA; CDR2 reads YSYEKL. The CDR3 is 15 residues long.

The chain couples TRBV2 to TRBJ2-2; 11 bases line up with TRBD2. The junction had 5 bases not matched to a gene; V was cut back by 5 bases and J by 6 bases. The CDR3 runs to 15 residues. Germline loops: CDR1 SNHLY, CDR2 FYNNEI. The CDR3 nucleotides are TGTGCCAGCAGTTTAGCGGGAGGGCCGTCCGGGGAGCTGTTTTTT. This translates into CASSLAGGPSGELFF.

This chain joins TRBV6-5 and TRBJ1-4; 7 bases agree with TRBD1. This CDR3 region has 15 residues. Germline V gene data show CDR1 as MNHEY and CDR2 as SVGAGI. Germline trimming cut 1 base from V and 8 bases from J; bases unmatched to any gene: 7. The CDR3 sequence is CASSYFAAGGEKLFF. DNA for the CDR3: TGTGCCAGCAGTTACTTCGCGGCAGGGGGGGAAAAACTGTTTTTT.

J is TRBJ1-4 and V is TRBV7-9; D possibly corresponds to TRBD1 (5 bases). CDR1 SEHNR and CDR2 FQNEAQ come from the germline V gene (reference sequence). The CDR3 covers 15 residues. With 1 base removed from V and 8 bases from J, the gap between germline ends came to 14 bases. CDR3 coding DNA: TGTGCCAGCAGCTTAGGAAGGGGCAGCAGGGAAAAACTGTTTTTT. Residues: CASSLGRGSREKLFF.

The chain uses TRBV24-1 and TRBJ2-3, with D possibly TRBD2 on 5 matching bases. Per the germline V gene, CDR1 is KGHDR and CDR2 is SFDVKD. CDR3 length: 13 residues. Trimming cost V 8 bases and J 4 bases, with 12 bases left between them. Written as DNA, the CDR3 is TGTGCCACCACCGGGCTGGGAGCAGATACGCAGTATTTT. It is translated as CATTGLGADTQYF.